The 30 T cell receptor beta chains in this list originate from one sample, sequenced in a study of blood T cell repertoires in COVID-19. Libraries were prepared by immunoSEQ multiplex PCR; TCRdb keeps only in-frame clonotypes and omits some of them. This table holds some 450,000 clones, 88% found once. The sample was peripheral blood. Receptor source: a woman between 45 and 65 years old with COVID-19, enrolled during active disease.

The DNA of the CDR3 is TGTGCCAGCAGTTTGCGAAATCGGCAGCCCCAGCATTTT. It yields the protein CASSLRNRQPQHF. The chain links TRBV28 to TRBJ1-5; no firm D call. Germline V lookup: CDR1 MDHEN, CDR2 SYDVKM. The length of the CDR3 is 13 residues. Trimming took off 3 bases at V and 7 bases at J, with 10 bases between the two ends. The entire variable domain, with the rest obtained from reference TRBV28 and TRBJ1-5, is as follows: DVKVTQSSRYLVKRTGEKVFLECVQDMDHENMFWYRQDPGLGLRLIYFSYDVKMKEKGDIPEGYSVSREKKERFSLILESASTNQTSMYLCASSLRNRQPQHFGDGTRLSIL.

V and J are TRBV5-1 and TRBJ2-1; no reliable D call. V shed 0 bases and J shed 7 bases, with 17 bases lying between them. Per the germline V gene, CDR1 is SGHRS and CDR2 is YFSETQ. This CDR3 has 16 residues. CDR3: CASSLAEGIPTNEQFF. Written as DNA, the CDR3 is TGCGCCAGCAGCTTGGCCGAAGGAATCCCGACAAATGAGCAGTTCTTC.

The CDR3 protein is CASSLNRGINYGYTF. The CDR3 nucleotides are TGTGCCAGCAGCTTGAACAGGGGGATTAACTATGGCTACACCTTC. V is TRBV5-4 and J is TRBJ1-2; TRBD1 agrees at 8 bases. The V segment lost 1 base and the J segment 1 base; nucleotides outside the gene matches: 3. The CDR3 length is 15 residues. Germline lookup yields CDR1 SGHNT and CDR2 YYREEE (reference sequence).

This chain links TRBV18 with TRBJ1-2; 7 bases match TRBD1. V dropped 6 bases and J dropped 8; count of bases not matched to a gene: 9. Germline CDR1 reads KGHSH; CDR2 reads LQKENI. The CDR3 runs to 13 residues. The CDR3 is CASSIDRAGGYTF. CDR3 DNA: TGTGCCAGCTCCATAGACAGGGCCGGCGGCTACACCTTC.

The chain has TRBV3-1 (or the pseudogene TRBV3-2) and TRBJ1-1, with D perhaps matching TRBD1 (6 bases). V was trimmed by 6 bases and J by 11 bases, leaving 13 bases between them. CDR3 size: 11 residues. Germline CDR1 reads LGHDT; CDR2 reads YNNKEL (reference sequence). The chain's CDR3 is CASSYQGFAFF. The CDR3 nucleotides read TGTGCCAGCAGTTATCAGGGGTTCGCTTTCTTT.

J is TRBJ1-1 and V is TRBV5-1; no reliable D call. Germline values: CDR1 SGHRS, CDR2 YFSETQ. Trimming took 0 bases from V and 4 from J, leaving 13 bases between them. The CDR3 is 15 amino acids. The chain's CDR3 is CASSLDTTSTTEAFF. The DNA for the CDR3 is TGCGCCAGCAGCTTGGATACAACCTCCACCACTGAAGCTTTCTTT. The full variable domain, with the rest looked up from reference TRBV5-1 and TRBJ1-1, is KAGVTQTPRYLIKTRGQQVTLSCSPISGHRSVSWYQQTPGQGLQFLFEYFSETQRNKGNFPGRFSGRQFSNSRSEMNVSTLELGDSALYLCASSLDTTSTTEAFFGQGTRLTVV.

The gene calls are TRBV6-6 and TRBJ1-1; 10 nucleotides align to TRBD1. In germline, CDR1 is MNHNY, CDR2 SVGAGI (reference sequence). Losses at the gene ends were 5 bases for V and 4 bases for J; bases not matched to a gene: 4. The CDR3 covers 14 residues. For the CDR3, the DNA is TGTGCCAGCAGTGACAGGGGGCAGAGCACTGAAGCTTTCTTT. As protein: CASSDRGQSTEAFF.

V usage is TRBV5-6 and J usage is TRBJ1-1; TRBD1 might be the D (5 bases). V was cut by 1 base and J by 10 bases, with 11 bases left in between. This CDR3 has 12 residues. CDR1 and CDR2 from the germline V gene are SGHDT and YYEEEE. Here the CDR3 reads CASSLQGLAAFF. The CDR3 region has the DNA TGTGCCAGCAGCTTGCAGGGACTTGCAGCTTTCTTT.

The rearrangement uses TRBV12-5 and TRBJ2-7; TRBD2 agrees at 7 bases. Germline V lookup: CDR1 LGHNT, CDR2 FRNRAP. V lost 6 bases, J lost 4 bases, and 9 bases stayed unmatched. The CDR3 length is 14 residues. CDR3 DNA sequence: TGTGCTAGTGGCCCCAGGAGCGGGGTGTACGAGCAGTACTTC. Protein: CASGPRSGVYEQYF. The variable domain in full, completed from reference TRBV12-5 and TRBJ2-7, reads DARVTQTPRHKVTEMGQEVTMRCQPILGHNTVFWYRQTMMQGLELLAYFRNRAPLDDSGMPKDRFSAEMPDATLATLKIQPSEPRDSAVYFCASGPRSGVYEQYFGPGTRLTVT.

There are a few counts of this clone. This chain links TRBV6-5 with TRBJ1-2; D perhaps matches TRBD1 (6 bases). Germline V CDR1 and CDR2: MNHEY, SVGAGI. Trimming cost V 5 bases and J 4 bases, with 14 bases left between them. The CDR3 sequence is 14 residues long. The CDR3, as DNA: TGTGCCAGCAGTCGAGACAGGTCCGGCTATGGCTACACCTTC. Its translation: CASSRDRSGYGYTF.

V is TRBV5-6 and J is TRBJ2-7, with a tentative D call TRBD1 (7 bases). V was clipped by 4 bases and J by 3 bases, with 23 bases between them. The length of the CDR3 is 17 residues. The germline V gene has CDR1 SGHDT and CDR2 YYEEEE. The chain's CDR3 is CASSAQIRGTEYYEQYF. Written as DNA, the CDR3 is TGTGCCAGCAGCGCGCAAATTCGGGGGACAGAGTACTACGAGCAGTACTTC.

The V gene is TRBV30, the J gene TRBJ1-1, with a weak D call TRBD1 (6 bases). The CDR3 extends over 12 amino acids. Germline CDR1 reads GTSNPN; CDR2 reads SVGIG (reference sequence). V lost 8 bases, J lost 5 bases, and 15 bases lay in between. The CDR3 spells CALRQEETEAFF. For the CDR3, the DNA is TGTGCCCTAAGACAGGAGGAAACTGAAGCTTTCTTT. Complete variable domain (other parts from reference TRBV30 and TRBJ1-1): SQTIHQWPATLVQPVGSPLSLECTVEGTSNPNLYWYRQAAGRGLQLLFYSVGIGQISSEVPQNLSASRPQDRQFILSSKKLLLSDSGFYLCALRQEETEAFFGQGTRLTVV.

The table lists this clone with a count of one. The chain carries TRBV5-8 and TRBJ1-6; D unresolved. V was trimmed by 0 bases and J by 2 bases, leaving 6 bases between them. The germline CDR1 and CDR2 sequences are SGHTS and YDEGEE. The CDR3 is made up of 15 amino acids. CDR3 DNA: TGTGCCAGCAGCTTGGCGACAACCTATAATTCACCCCTCCACTTT. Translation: CASSLATTYNSPLHF.

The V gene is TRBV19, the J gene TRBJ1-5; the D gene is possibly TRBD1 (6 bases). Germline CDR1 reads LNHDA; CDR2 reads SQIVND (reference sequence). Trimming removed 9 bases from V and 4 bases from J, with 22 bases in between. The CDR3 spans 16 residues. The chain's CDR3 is CASIETWGLGNQPQHF. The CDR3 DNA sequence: TGTGCCAGCATAGAAACCTGGGGGCTCGGGAATCAGCCCCAGCATTTT.

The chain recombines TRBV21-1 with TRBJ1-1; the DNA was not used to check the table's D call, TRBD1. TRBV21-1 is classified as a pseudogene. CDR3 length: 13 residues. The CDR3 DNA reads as TGTGCCAGCAGCACCCGAAGGGGCCTTGAAGCTTTCTTT. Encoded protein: CASSTRRGLEAFF.

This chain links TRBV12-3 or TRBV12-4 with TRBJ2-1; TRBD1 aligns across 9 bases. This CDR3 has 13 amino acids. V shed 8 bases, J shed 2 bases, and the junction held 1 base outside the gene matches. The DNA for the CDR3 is TGTGCCAGCGGGACAGGGACCTACAATGAGCAGTTCTTC. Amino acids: CASGTGTYNEQFF.

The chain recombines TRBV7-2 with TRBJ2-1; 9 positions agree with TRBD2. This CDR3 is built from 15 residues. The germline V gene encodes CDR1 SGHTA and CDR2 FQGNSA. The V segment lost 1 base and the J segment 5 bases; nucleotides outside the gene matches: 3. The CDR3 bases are TGTGCCAGCAGCTTAGGCGGGGGGGCCCACAATGAGCAGTTCTTC. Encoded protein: CASSLGGGAHNEQFF.

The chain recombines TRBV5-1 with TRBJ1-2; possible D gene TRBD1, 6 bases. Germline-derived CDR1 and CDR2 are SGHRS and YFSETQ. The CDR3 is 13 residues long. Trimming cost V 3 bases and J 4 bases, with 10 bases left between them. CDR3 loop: CASSYDRSYGYTF. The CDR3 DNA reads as TGCGCCAGCAGCTACGACAGGTCCTATGGCTACACCTTC.

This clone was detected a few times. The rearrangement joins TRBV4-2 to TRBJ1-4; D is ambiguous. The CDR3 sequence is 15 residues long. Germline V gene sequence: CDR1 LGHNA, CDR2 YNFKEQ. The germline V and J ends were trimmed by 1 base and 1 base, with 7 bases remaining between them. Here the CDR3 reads CASSQAEGTNEKLFF. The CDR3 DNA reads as TGTGCCAGCAGCCAAGCGGAGGGAACTAATGAAAAACTGTTTTTT.

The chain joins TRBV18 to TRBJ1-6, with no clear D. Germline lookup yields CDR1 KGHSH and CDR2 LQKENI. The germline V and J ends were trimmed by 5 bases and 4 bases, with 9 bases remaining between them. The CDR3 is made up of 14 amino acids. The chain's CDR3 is CASSSERYNSPLHF. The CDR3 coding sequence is TGTGCCAGCTCAAGCGAGCGATATAATTCACCCCTCCACTTT. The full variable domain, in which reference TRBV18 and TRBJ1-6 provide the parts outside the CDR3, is NAGVMQNPRHLVRRRGQEARLRCSPMKGHSHVYWYRQLPEEGLKFMVYLQKENIIDESGMPKERFSAEFPKEGPSILRIQQVVRGDSAAYFCASSSERYNSPLHFGNGTRLTVT.

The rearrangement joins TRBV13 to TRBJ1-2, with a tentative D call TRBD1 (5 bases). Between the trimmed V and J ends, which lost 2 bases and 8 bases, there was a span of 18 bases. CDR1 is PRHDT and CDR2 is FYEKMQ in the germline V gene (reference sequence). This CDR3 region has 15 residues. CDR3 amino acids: CASSLFGHPIGGYTF. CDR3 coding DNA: TGTGCCAGCAGCTTATTTGGACACCCGATCGGGGGCTACACCTTC.

This CDR3 reads CASSAGELSNEKLFF. CDR3 nucleotide sequence: TGTGCCAGTAGTGCGGGGGAATTGTCTAATGAAAAACTGTTTTTT. This chain joins TRBV19 and TRBJ1-4, with a possible D match to TRBD1 (5 bases). Germline V gene lookup returns CDR1 LNHDA and CDR2 SQIVND (reference sequence). The CDR3 has 15 amino acids. V was clipped by 5 bases and J by 3 bases, with 13 bases between them.

The CDR3 DNA reads TGTGCCAGCAGCTGCTTCGACCCGGGTTATCATTCACCCCTCCACTTT. Its protein is CASSCFDPGYHSPLHF. The V call is TRBV11-3, the J call TRBJ1-6, with D unclear. Germline lookup yields CDR1 SGHNT and CDR2 YENEEA. Trimming took 4 bases from V and 8 from J, leaving 18 bases between them. The CDR3 has 16 amino acids.

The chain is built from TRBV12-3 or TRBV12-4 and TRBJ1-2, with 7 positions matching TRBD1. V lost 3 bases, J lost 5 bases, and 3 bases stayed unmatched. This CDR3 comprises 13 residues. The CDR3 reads CASSLVQGYGYTF. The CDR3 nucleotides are TGTGCCAGCAGTTTGGTACAGGGGTATGGCTACACCTTC.

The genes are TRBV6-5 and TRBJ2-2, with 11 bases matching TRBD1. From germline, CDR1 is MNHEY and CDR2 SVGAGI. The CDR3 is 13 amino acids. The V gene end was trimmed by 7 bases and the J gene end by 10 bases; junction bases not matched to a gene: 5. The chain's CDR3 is CASIGQGAVELFF. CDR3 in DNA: TGTGCCAGCATCGGACAGGGGGCTGTGGAGCTGTTTTTT.

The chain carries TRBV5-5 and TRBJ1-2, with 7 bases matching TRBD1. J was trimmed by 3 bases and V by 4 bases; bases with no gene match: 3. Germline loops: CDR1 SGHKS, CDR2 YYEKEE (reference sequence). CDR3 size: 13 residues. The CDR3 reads CASSQTGDYGYTF. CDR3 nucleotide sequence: TGTGCCAGCAGCCAAACAGGGGACTATGGCTACACCTTC.

CDR3 protein: CAWSVTRDYEQYF. The CDR3 coding sequence is TGTGCCTGGAGTGTAACGCGGGACTACGAGCAGTACTTC. The chain combines TRBV30 with TRBJ2-7; D possibly corresponds to TRBD2 (6 bases). Germline CDR1 GTSNPN, CDR2 SVGIG (reference sequence). V lost 0 bases and J 3 bases, leaving 9 bases between the germline ends. CDR3 length: 13 residues.

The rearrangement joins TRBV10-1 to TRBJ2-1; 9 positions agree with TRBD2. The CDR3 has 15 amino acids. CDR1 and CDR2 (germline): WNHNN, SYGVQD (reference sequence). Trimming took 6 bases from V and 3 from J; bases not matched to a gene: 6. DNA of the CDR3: TGCGCCAGCAGCGGCGGGGGGGCCGGCTACAATGAGCAGTTCTTC. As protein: CASSGGGAGYNEQFF.

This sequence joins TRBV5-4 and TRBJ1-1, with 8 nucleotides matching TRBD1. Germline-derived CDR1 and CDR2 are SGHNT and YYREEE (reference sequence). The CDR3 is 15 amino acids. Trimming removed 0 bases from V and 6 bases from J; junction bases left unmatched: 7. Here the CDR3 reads CASSLDGTGPPEAFF. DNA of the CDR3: TGTGCCAGCAGCTTGGATGGGACAGGACCCCCTGAAGCTTTCTTT. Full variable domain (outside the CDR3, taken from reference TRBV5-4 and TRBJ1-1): ETGVTQSPTHLIKTRGQQVTLRCSSQSGHNTVSWYQQALGQGPQFIFQYYREEENGRGNFPPRFSGLQFPNYSSELNVNALELDDSALYLCASSLDGTGPPEAFFGQGTRLTVV.

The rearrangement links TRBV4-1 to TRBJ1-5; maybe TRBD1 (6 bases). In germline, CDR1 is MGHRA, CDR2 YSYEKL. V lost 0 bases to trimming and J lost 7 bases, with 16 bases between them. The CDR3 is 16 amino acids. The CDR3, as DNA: TGCGCCAGCAGCCAAGATAGTGGGGGCCTAAGGCAGCCCCAGCATTTT. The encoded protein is CASSQDSGGLRQPQHF.